This is a list of T cell receptor beta chains from one sample in a study of T cells in Graves' hyperthyroidism and ophthalmopathy. TCRdb recomputed calls from the multiplex PCR reads with MiXCR, one row per CDR3 protein. The sample has about 420,000 distinct CDR3 sequences, roughly an eighth seen once. The sample comprised blood. Receptors originate from a woman younger than 35 with Graves' hyperthyroidism. Each CDR3 is given with its conserved first and last residue. A D gene is named only where the DNA matches it firmly. The listing skips clone size in some rows; elsewhere it reads once, few, many or a size class.

D gene: TRBD1; clone size: many; V gene: TRBV11-1; J gene: TRBJ2-2; CDR3 protein: CASRTKAAPGTGGTGELFF
D gene: NA; clone size: few; V gene: TRBV19; J gene: TRBJ2-1; CDR3 protein: CASSLRRDQRGNEQFF
D gene: NA; clone size: few; V gene: TRBV6-2/TRBV6-3; J gene: TRBJ2-1; CDR3 protein: CASSRDFYGGNEQFF
D gene: NA; clone size: many; V gene: TRBV27; J gene: TRBJ1-5; CDR3 protein: CASRKTENRQPQHF
D gene: TRBD2; clone size: few; V gene: TRBV5-1; J gene: TRBJ2-5; CDR3 protein: CASSLVSGRTIRRETQYF
D gene: NA; clone size: NA; V gene: TRBV3-1; J gene: TRBJ1-3; CDR3 protein: CASSSSNSGNTIYF
D gene: NA; clone size: NA; V gene: TRBV15; J gene: TRBJ1-2; CDR3 protein: CATSRDSGNYGYTF
D gene: NA; clone size: many; V gene: TRBV10-3; J gene: TRBJ2-5; CDR3 protein: CAISDGQKETQYF
D gene: TRBD2; clone size: NA; V gene: TRBV30; J gene: TRBJ2-4; CDR3 protein: CAWGRGENIQYF
D gene: NA; clone size: NA; V gene: TRBV12-3/TRBV12-4; J gene: TRBJ1-5; CDR3 protein: CASSLEPRGGQPQHF
D gene: NA; clone size: many; V gene: TRBV18; J gene: TRBJ2-7; CDR3 protein: CASSHKESVHEQYF
D gene: NA; clone size: NA; V gene: TRBV28; J gene: TRBJ2-7; CDR3 protein: CASITQIYEQYF
D gene: TRBD1; clone size: NA; V gene: TRBV6-2/TRBV6-3; J gene: TRBJ2-7; CDR3 protein: CASSARDRYYEQYF
D gene: NA; clone size: many; V gene: TRBV29-1; J gene: TRBJ1-2; CDR3 protein: CSVEDRTANYGYTF
D gene: TRBD2; clone size: NA; V gene: TRBV7-8; J gene: TRBJ2-7; CDR3 protein: CASSLALGTSPYEQYF
D gene: NA; clone size: NA; V gene: TRBV7-9; J gene: TRBJ1-4; CDR3 protein: CASSYSRDFNEKLFF
D gene: TRBD2; clone size: many; V gene: TRBV20-1; J gene: TRBJ2-3; CDR3 protein: CSARDLAGVPDTQYF
D gene: TRBD1; clone size: many; V gene: TRBV2; J gene: TRBJ1-6; CDR3 protein: CASSSDRSDSPLHF
D gene: NA; clone size: many; V gene: TRBV12-3/TRBV12-4; J gene: TRBJ1-5; CDR3 protein: CASSLDVSFSNQPQHF
D gene: NA; clone size: NA; V gene: TRBV5-1; J gene: TRBJ2-1; CDR3 protein: CASSANAGRGSEQFF
D gene: TRBD2; clone size: NA; V gene: TRBV29-1; J gene: TRBJ2-5; CDR3 protein: CSVAGGYETQYF
D gene: NA; clone size: NA; V gene: TRBV28; J gene: TRBJ2-7; CDR3 protein: CASSFFALPEQYF
D gene: NA; clone size: NA; V gene: TRBV20-1; J gene: TRBJ2-6; CDR3 protein: CSARPAGANVLTF
D gene: TRBD1; clone size: many; V gene: TRBV4-1; J gene: TRBJ1-2; CDR3 protein: CASSLMGQGTWNYGYTF
D gene: NA; clone size: many; V gene: TRBV3-1; J gene: TRBJ2-7; CDR3 protein: CASSQDTVSHEQYF
D gene: NA; clone size: many; V gene: TRBV5-1; J gene: TRBJ2-3; CDR3 protein: CASSLGRAIGTDTQYF
D gene: NA; clone size: many; V gene: TRBV2; J gene: TRBJ2-1; CDR3 protein: CASWGGGGNEQFF
D gene: NA; clone size: many; V gene: TRBV29-1; J gene: TRBJ2-1; CDR3 protein: CSVEDHSSYNEQFF
D gene: NA; clone size: many; V gene: TRBV7-9; J gene: TRBJ2-5; CDR3 protein: CASSPPPDPVKTQYF
D gene: TRBD2; clone size: NA; V gene: TRBV11-2; J gene: TRBJ2-3; CDR3 protein: CASSPWGSGSSDTQYF
D gene: NA; clone size: NA; V gene: TRBV6-4; J gene: TRBJ2-2; CDR3 protein: CASRALDNTGELFF
D gene: NA; clone size: many; V gene: TRBV6-2/TRBV6-3; J gene: TRBJ1-5; CDR3 protein: CASSYGTENQPQHF
D gene: NA; clone size: many; V gene: TRBV10-3; J gene: TRBJ2-5; CDR3 protein: CAISEGAGETQYF
D gene: TRBD1; clone size: many; V gene: TRBV28; J gene: TRBJ2-7; CDR3 protein: CASSSPGQGPYEQYF